This TCR beta chain is drawn from a study of cytomegalovirus exposure and HLA in healthy donors. Broader study findings: Later analysis showed TCR association rates varying by HLA locus, highest for DRB1 and lowest for HLA-C. In a later analysis, a missense DCLRE1C variant was linked to TCR beta V- and J-gene trimming.

A word on this clone: Its antigen is undetermined.

The primer mix had 60 Vbeta and 13 Jbeta primers. TCRdb's copy holds only in-frame clones and misses some; the assay was immunoSEQ multiplex PCR. This sample contains more than 45,000 clones. Donors were nominally healthy when sampled, though unrecorded immune exposures were likely. This clonotype was obtained from a male donor in good health and CMV-seronegative. Material: PBMCs.

CDR3 DNA sequence: TGCGCCAGCAGTTCAGGCAGCAATCAGCCCCAGCATTTT. Its translation is CASSSGSNQPQHF. The chain links TRBV5-1 to TRBJ1-5; D remains ambiguous. V lost 5 bases, J lost 1 base, and 7 bases lay in between. This CDR3 has 13 residues. Per germline, CDR1 SGHRS and CDR2 YFSETQ.